This T cell receptor beta chain originates from a study of OX40 agonist ivuxolimab in advanced cancers. Study-level background: Patients treated during dose escalation were battling hepatocellular carcinoma, melanoma, renal cell or head and neck cancer.

As to this clone: The antigen is not known.

On cycle 4 day 1 and cycle 7 day 1, as well as at baseline, blood was sampled. Study-level results: Dosing at 0.1 to 3.0 mg/kg was accompanied by clonal expansion of CD4+ and CD8+ blood T cells by week 6.

In germline, CDR1 is SGHRS, CDR2 YFSETQ. The CDR3 runs to 14 residues. V shed 3 bases and J 5 bases; nucleotides not matched to a gene: 6. The repertoire was sequenced with immunoSEQ multiplex PCR; TCRdb's copy has only in-frame clones and lacks some. Of fewer than 85,000 clones in the sample, 80% to 90% were seen once. Sequencing was performed on CD4+ or CD8+ T cells sorted from blood, taken in a trial of the OX40 agonist ivuxolimab. This sequence originates from an adult with an advanced solid tumor such as melanoma, head and neck, liver or kidney cancer. The chain joins TRBV5-1 to TRBJ2-5, with 8 bases lining up with TRBD1. CDR3 in DNA: TGCGCCAGCAGCTCAGGACAGGGAAGGGAGACCCAGTACTTC. Residues: CASSSGQGRETQYF.